One sample yielded the 9 T cell receptor beta chains listed below, sequenced in a study of T cells in Graves' hyperthyroidism and ophthalmopathy. The investigators amplified TCR beta CDR3 regions from RNA transcripts. In the first-round RT-PCR of the TCR CDR3, the HTBI primer set was used. TCRdb independently ran MiXCR on the multiplex PCR reads; one entry per CDR3 protein. The data hold about 420,000 distinct CDR3 sequences, with 15% to 18% observed a single time. Specimen: blood. The receptors shown here come from a woman under 30 with Graves' hyperthyroidism.

The chain has TRBV19 and TRBJ1-5; 7 bases are a match to TRBD1. The CDR3 covers 16 residues. The germline gives CDR1 LNHDA, CDR2 SQIVND (reference sequence). The junction had 10 bases not matched to a gene; V was cut back by 4 bases and J by 4 bases. The CDR3 DNA reads as TGTGCCAGTAGTACCCGCGAGGGGGCGGTGAATCAGCCCCAGCATTTT. It yields the protein CASSTREGAVNQPQHF.

This clonotype has just a few counts. The chain has TRBV6-2 or TRBV6-3 and TRBJ1-5; the D is unclear. CDR3 length: 15 residues. Germline V gene sequence: CDR1 MNHEY, CDR2 SVGEGT. Deletions cut 2 bases from V and 3 bases from J, with 11 bases between. The DNA for the CDR3 is TGTGCCAGCAGTTACAGCGGCGGAAACAATCAGCCCCAGCATTTT. This codes for CASSYSGGNNQPQHF.

The chain recombines TRBV13 with TRBJ1-5; 9 positions agree with TRBD1. Germline CDR1 reads PRHDT; CDR2 reads FYEKMQ (reference sequence). Trimming cost V 0 bases and J 2 bases; bases outside gene matches: 11. CDR3 length: 19 amino acids. DNA of the CDR3: TGTGCCAGCAGCTTAGGCCCAGGGACAGGGAAATGGGGCAATCAGCCCCAGCATTTT. Residues: CASSLGPGTGKWGNQPQHF.

The chain recombines TRBV6-1 with TRBJ1-5; TRBD1 aligns across 9 bases. V shed 6 bases, J shed 8 bases, and the junction held 2 bases outside the gene matches. The CDR3 totals 12 residues. Looked up from germline, CDR1 is MNHNS and CDR2 is SASEGT. The CDR3 here is CASSGTGKPQHF. DNA for the CDR3: TGTGCCAGCAGCGGGACAGGGAAGCCCCAGCATTTT.

This clonotype was seen repeatedly, ten times or more. This chain uses TRBV11-2 with TRBJ1-2, with D possibly matching TRBD1 (5 bases). Germline V CDR1 and CDR2: SGHAT, FQNNGV. The CDR3 has 15 residues. V was pared by 1 base and J by 8 bases, with 17 bases between. The CDR3 is CASSLVGSGKVGYTF. For the CDR3, the DNA is TGTGCCAGCAGCTTAGTCGGTTCAGGGAAAGTCGGCTACACCTTC.

This clonotype was seen at least ten times. The rearrangement links TRBV3-1 to TRBJ1-1; 7 bases align to TRBD1. CDR3 length: 14 residues. Germline-derived CDR1 and CDR2 are LGHDT and YNNKEL (reference sequence). Unmatched junction bases numbered 3, after V lost 4 bases and J lost 1 base. Here the CDR3 DNA reads TGTGCCAGCAGCCGACAGGGAGCGAACACTGAAGCTTTCTTT. It yields the protein CASSRQGANTEAFF.

This chain joins TRBV29-1 and TRBJ1-1; tentatively, D is TRBD1 (5 bases). V lost 8 bases to trimming and J lost 0 bases, with 13 bases between them. CDR1 and CDR2 (germline): SQVTM, ANQGSEA. The CDR3 has 13 amino acids. CDR3 protein: CSTGDGLNTEAFF. The CDR3 nucleotides read TGCAGCACCGGGGACGGGTTGAACACTGAAGCTTTCTTT.

This clonotype appeared a single time. The V and J genes are TRBV5-1 and TRBJ1-1; 10 bases are shared with TRBD1. The V gene's germline CDR1 is SGHRS and CDR2 YFSETQ. The CDR3 covers 15 residues. V trimming: 5 bases; J trimming: 3 bases; junction bases outside the gene matches: 7. The CDR3 loop is CASRRDRGLDTEAFF. The DNA of the CDR3 is TGCGCCAGCAGGAGGGACAGGGGCTTGGACACTGAAGCTTTCTTT.

This clonotype came up a few times. The chain links TRBV13 to TRBJ1-5, with a weak D call TRBD1 (6 bases). The germline gives CDR1 PRHDT, CDR2 FYEKMQ (reference sequence). V lost 8 bases, J lost 0 bases, and 20 bases lay in between. This CDR3 has 17 amino acids. The CDR3 protein is CASSIGGGDYSNQPQHF. CDR3 DNA sequence: TGTGCCAGCTCTATAGGGGGGGGGGATTATAGCAATCAGCCCCAGCATTTT.